The subject of this entry is one TCR beta chain. In the source study's methods: Reference gene primer amplification yielded estimated nucleated cell counts. Measured with immunoSEQ multiplex PCR; TCRdb has only the in-frame clones, and not every one. Clonal size and the V and J genes are those of that table, whereas D and trimming came from the DNA. Here the sample spans about 250,000 clones, approximately 86% being singletons. This entry comes from a study of blood T cell repertoires in COVID-19. Turning to the study itself: Samples representing acute and convalescent COVID-19 were sourced from the United States, Italy and Spain. T cells, B-cell-depleted T cells, or PBMCs provided the cDNA or gDNA that served as material.

Each participant's cohort was designated according to participant-reported clinical history. Germline CDR1 SGHDT, CDR2 YYEEEE. The V gene lost 5 bases and the J gene lost 5 bases, with 25 bases spanning the gap. The CDR3 has 17 amino acids. Sequencing was done on a sample of PBMCs or T cells enriched from blood (not recorded which). V and J are TRBV5-6 and TRBJ1-1; D is unresolved. The receptor comes from a woman aged 30 to 39 with acute COVID-19. The CDR3 sequence is CASRRLGDNLRKTEAFF. The CDR3 DNA reads TGTGCCAGCAGGCGGCTGGGAGATAACCTAAGGAAGACTGAAGCTTTCTTT.